This TCR beta chain was sequenced for a study of cytomegalovirus exposure and HLA in healthy donors. Study overall: It was reported in a later analysis that the same platform had been used for the approximately 120 validation repertoires as for the approximately 730 first-cohort repertoires.

V was pared by 5 bases and J by 6 bases, with 18 bases of the junction left unmatched. The CDR3 loop spans 19 amino acids. Germline V gives CDR1 SGHTA, CDR2 FQGTGA. Study-wide findings and caveats: Approximately 160 TCR beta chains were listed as cytomegalovirus-associated. As was reported, the classifier diagnosed cytomegalovirus status with high specificity and sensitivity.

Clones were sequenced by immunoSEQ multiplex PCR, and TCRdb holds only the in-frame ones, with some missing. The table records 150,000 to 200,000 clones, about nine tenths of them present only once. The donors were part of the validation cohort of 100 to 150 subjects. That cohort was separate from the first cohort, which comprised fewer than 800 subjects. Remarks on this clone: Its antigen is undetermined.

The V and J genes are TRBV7-3 and TRBJ2-3; 12 bases line up with TRBD2. The TCR originated in a woman aged 18-35 years in good health and CMV-seropositive. The sample was PBMCs. The CDR3 DNA reads as TGTGCCAGCAGCCGATACAAAGCCGGACTAGCGGGACGTTTGGATACGCAGTATTTT. Protein sequence: CASSRYKAGLAGRLDTQYF. The variable domain in full, completed from reference TRBV7-3 and TRBJ2-3, reads GAGVSQTPSNKVTEKGKYVELRCDPISGHTALYWYRQSLGQGPEFLIYFQGTGAADDSGLPNDRFFAVRPEGSVSTLKIQRTERGDSAVYLCASSRYKAGLAGRLDTQYFGPGTRLTVL.